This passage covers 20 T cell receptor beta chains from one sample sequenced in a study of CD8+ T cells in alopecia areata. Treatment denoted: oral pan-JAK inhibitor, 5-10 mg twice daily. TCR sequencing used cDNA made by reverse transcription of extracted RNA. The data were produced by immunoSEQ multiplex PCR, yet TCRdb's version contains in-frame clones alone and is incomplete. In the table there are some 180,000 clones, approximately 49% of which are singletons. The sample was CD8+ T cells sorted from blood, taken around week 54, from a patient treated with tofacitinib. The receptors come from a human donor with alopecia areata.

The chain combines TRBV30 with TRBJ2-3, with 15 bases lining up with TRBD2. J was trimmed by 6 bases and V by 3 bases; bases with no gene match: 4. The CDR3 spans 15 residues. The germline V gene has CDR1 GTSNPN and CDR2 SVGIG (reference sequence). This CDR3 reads CAWRGLAGGLDTQYF. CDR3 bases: TGTGCCTGGAGGGGACTAGCGGGGGGTCTTGATACGCAGTATTTT.

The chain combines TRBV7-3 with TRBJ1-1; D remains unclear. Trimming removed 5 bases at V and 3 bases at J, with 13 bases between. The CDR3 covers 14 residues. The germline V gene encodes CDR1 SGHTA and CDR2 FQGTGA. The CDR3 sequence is CASSRIGRDTEAFF. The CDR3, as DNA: TGTGCCAGCAGCCGAATAGGCCGGGACACTGAAGCTTTCTTT.

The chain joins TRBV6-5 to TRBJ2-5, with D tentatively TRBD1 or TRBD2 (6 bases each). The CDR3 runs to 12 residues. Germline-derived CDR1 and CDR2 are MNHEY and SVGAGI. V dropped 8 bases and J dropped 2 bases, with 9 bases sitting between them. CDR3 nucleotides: TGTGCCAGCCAAGGGGGGCAAGAGACCCAGTACTTC. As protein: CASQGGQETQYF.

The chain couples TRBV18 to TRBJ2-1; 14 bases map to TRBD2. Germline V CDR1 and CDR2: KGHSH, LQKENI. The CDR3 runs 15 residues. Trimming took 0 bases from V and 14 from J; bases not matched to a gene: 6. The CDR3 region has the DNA TGTGCCAGCTCACCACCGTCGACTAGCGGGGGGGCGAAGTTCTTC. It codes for CASSPPSTSGGAKFF. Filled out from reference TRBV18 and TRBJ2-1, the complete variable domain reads NAGVMQNPRHLVRRRGQEARLRCSPMKGHSHVYWYRQLPEEGLKFMVYLQKENIIDESGMPKERFSAEFPKEGPSILRIQQVVRGDSAAYFCASSPPSTSGGAKFFGPGTRLTVL.

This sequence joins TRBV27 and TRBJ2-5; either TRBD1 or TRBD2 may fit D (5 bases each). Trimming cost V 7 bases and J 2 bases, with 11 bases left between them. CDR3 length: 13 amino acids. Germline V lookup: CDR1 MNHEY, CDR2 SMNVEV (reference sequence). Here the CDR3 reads CASMGVWQETQYF. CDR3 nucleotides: TGTGCCAGCATGGGGGTTTGGCAAGAGACCCAGTACTTC.

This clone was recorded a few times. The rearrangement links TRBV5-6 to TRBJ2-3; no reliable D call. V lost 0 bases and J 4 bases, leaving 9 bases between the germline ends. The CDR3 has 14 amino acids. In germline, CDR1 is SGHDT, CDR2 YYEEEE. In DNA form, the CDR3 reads TGTGCCAGCAGCTTGGTAAGGATGGCAGATACGCAGTATTTT. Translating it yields CASSLVRMADTQYF.

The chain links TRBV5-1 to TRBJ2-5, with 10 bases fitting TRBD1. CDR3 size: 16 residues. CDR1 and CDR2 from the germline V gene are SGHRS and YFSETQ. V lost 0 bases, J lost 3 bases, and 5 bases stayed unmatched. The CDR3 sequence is CASSLETGGREETQYF. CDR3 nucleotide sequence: TGCGCCAGCAGCTTGGAGACAGGGGGCCGGGAAGAGACCCAGTACTTC. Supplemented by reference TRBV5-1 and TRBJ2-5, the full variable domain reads KAGVTQTPRYLIKTRGQQVTLSCSPISGHRSVSWYQQTPGQGLQFLFEYFSETQRNKGNFPGRFSGRQFSNSRSEMNVSTLELGDSALYLCASSLETGGREETQYFGPGTRLLVL.

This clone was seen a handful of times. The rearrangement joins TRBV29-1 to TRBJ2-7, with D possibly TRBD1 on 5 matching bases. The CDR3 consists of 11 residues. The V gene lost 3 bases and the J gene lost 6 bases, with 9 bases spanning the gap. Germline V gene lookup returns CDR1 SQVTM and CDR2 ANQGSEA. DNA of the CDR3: TGCAGCGTTGATTTAGGGGCCGAGCAGTACTTC. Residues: CSVDLGAEQYF.

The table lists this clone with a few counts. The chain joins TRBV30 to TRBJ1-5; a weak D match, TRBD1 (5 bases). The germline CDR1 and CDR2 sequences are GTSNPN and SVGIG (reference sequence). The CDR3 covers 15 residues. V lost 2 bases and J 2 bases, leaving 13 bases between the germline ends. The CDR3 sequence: CAWSPGTDGNQPQHF. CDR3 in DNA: TGTGCCTGGAGTCCGGGGACGGATGGCAATCAGCCCCAGCATTTT.

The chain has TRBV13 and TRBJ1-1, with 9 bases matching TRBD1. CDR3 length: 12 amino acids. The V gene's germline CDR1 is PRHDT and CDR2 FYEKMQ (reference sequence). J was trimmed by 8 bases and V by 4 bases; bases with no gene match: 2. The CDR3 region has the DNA TGTGCCAGCAGCTCAACAGGGGGCGAAGCTTTCTTT. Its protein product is CASSSTGGEAFF. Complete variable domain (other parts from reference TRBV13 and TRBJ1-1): AAGVIQSPRHLIKEKRETATLKCYPIPRHDTVYWYQQGPGQDPQFLISFYEKMQSDKGSIPDRFSAQQFSDYHSELNMSSLELGDSALYFCASSSTGGEAFFGQGTRLTVV.

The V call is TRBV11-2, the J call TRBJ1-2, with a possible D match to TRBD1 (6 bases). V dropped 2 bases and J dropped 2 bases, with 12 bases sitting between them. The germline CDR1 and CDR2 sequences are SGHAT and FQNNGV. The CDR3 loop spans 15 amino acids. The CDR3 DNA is TGTGCCAGCAGCTTATTCACAGGGCCCAACTATGGCTACACCTTC. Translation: CASSLFTGPNYGYTF. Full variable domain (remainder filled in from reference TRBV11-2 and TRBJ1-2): EAGVAQSPRYKIIEKRQSVAFWCNPISGHATLYWYQQILGQGPKLLIQFQNNGVVDDSQLPKDRFSAERLKGVDSTLKIQPAKLEDSAVYLCASSLFTGPNYGYTFGSGTRLTVV.

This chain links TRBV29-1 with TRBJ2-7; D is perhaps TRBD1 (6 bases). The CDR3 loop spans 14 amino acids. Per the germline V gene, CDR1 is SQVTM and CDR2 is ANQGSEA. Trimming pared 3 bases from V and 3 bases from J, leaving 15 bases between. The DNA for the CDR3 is TGCAGCGTTGACGCGGAACAGGGTGGCTACGAGCAGTACTTC. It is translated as CSVDAEQGGYEQYF.

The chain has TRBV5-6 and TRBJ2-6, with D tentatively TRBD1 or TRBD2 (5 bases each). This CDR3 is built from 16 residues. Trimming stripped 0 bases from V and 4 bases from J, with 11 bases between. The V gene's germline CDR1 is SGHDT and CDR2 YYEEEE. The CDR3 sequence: CASSLVGAEGANVLTF. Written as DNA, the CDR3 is TGTGCCAGCAGCTTGGTCGGGGCGGAAGGGGCCAACGTCCTGACTTTC.

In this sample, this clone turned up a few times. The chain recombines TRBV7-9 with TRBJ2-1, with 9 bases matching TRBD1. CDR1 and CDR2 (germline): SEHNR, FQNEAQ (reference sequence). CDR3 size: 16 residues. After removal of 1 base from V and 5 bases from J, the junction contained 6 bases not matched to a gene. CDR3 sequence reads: CASSLGPGTGNNEQFF. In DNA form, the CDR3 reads TGTGCCAGCAGCTTAGGCCCCGGGACAGGGAACAATGAGCAGTTCTTC.

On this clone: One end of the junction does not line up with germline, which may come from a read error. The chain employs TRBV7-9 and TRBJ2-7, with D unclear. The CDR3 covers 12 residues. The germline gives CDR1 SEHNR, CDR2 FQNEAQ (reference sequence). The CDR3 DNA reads TGTGCCAGCAGCCCCACAGCGTTTGTTTTGTTCTTC. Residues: CASSPTAFVLFF.

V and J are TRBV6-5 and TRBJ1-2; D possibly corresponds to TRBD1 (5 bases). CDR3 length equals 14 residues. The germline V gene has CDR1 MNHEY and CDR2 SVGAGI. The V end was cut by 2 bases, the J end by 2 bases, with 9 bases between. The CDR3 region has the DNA TGTGCCAGCAGTTACGGGGCGCAGAACTATGGCTACACCTTC. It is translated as CASSYGAQNYGYTF.

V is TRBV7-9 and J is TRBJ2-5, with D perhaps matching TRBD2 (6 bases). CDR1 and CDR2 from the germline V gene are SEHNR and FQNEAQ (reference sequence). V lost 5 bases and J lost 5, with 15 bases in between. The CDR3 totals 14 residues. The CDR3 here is CASSRDLSQETQYF. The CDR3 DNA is TGTGCCAGCAGCAGGGACTTAAGCCAGGAGACCCAGTACTTC. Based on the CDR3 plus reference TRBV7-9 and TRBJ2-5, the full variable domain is DTGVSQNPRHKITKRGQNVTFRCDPISEHNRLYWYRQTLGQGPEFLTYFQNEAQLEKSRLLSDRFSAERPKGSFSTLEIQRTEQGDSAMYLCASSRDLSQETQYFGPGTRLLVL.

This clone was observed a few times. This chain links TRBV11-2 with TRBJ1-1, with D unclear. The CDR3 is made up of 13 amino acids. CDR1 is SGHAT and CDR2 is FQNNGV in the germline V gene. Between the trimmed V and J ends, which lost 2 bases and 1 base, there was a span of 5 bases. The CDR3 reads CASSLRGNTEAFF. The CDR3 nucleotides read TGTGCCAGCAGCTTACGGGGGAACACTGAAGCTTTCTTT.

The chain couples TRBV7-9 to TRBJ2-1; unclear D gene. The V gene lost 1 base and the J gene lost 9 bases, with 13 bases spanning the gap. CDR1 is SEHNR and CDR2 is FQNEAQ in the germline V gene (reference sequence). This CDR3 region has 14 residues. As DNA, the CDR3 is TGTGCCAGCAGCTTAGAAGCCGTTAGTAGTGAGCAGTTCTTC. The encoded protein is CASSLEAVSSEQFF.

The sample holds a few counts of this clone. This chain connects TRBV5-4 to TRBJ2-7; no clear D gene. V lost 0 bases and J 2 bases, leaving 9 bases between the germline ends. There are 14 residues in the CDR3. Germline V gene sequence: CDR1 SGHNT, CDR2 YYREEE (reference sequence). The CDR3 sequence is CASSLAPETYEQYF. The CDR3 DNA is TGTGCCAGCAGCTTGGCCCCAGAAACCTACGAGCAGTACTTC.